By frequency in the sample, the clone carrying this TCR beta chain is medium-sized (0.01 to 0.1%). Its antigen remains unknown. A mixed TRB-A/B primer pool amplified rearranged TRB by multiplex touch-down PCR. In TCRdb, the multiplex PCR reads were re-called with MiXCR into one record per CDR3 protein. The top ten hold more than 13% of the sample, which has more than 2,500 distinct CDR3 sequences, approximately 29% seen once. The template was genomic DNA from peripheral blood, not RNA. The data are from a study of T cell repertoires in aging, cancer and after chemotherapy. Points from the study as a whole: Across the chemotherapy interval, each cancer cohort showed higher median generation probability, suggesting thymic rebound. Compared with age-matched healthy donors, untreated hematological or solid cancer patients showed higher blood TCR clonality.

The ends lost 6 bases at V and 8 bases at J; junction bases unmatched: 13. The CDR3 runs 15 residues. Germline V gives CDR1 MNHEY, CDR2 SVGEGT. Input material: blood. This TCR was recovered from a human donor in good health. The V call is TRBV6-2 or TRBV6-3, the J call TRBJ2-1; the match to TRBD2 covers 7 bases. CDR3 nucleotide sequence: TGTGCCAGCAGCGGGAGGCCTCCCGTTTCCGATGAGCAGTTCTTC. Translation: CASSGRPPVSDEQFF.